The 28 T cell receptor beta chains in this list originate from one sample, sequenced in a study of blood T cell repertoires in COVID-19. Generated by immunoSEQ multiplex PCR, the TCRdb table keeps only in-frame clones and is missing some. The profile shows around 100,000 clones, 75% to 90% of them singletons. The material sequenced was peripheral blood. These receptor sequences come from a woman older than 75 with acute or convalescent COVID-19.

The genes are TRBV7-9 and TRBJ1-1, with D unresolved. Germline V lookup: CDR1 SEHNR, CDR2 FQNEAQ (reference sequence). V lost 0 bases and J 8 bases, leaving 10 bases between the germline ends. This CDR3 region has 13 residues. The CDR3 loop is CASSLAQAMEAFF. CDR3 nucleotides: TGTGCCAGCAGCTTAGCGCAGGCCATGGAAGCTTTCTTT.

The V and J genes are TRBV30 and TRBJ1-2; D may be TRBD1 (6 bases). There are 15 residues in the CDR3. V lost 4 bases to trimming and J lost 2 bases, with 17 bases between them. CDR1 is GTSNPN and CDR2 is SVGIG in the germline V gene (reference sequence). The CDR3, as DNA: TGTGCCTGGAAACTTGTGTCAGGGGCCAACTATGGCTACACCTTC. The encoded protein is CAWKLVSGANYGYTF.

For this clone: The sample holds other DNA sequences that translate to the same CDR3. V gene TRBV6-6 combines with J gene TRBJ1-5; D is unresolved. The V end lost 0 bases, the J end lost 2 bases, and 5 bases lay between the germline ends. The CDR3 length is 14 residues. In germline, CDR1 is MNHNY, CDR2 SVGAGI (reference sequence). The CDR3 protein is CASSYSGGNQPQHF. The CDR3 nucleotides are TGTGCCAGCAGTTACTCCGGAGGCAATCAGCCCCAGCATTTT.

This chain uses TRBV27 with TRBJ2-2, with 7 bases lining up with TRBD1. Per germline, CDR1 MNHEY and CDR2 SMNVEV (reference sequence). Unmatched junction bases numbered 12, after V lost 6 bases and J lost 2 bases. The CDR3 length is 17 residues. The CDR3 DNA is TGTGCCAGCAGCCTACCTCCTTGGGACAGAAACACCGGGGAGCTGTTTTTT. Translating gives CASSLPPWDRNTGELFF.

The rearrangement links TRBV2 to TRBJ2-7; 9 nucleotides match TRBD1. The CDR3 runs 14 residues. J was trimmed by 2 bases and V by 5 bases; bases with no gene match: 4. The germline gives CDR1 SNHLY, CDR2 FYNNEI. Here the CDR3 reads CASSRGQGTYEQYF. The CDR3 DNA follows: TGTGCCAGCAGTAGGGGACAGGGTACCTACGAGCAGTACTTC.

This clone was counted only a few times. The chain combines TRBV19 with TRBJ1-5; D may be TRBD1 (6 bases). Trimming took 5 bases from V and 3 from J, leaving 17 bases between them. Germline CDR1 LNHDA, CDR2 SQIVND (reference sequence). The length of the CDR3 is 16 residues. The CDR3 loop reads CASSLQGYKANQPQHF. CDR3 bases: TGTGCCAGTAGTCTACAGGGATACAAAGCCAATCAGCCCCAGCATTTT.

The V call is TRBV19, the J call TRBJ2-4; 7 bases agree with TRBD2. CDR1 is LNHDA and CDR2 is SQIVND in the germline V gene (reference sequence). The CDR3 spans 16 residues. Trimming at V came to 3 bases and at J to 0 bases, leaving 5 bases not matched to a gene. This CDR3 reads CASSIDGGIAKNIQYF. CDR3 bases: TGTGCCAGTAGTATCGACGGGGGGATAGCCAAAAACATTCAGTACTTC. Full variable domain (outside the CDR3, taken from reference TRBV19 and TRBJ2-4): DGGITQSPKYLFRKEGQNVTLSCEQNLNHDAMYWYRQDPGQGLRLIYYSQIVNDFQKGDIAEGYSVSREKKESFPLTVTSAQKNPTAFYLCASSIDGGIAKNIQYFGAGTRLSVL.

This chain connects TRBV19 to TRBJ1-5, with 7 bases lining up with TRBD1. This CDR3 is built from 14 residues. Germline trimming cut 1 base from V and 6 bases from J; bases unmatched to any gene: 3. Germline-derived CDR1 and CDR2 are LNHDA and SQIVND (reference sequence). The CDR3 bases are TGTGCCAGTAGTATAGGAGGGGGCTTTCAGCCCCAGCATTTT. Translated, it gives CASSIGGGFQPQHF.

The CDR3 nucleotides read TGTGCCAGCAGCTCAACCATTGGGAGAAGCTCTGGAAACACCATATATTTT. Translating gives CASSSTIGRSSGNTIYF. This chain joins TRBV7-9 and TRBJ1-3; no reliable D call. Trimming left V 4 bases short and J 0 bases short, with 16 bases between. Per germline, CDR1 SEHNR and CDR2 FQNEAQ (reference sequence). The CDR3 is 17 amino acids.

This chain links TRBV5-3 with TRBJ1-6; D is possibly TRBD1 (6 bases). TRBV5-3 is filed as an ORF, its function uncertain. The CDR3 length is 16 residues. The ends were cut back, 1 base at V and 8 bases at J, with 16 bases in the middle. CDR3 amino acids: CARSLSGARYYSPLHF. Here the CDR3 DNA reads TGTGCCAGAAGCTTGTCAGGGGCTCGGTATTATTCACCCCTCCACTTT.

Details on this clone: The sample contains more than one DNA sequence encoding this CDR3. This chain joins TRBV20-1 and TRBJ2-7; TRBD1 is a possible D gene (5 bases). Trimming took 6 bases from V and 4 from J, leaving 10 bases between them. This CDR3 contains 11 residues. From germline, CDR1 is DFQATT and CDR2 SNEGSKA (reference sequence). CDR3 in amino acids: CSARAGYEQYF. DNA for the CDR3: TGCAGTGCCAGGGCTGGATACGAGCAGTACTTC.

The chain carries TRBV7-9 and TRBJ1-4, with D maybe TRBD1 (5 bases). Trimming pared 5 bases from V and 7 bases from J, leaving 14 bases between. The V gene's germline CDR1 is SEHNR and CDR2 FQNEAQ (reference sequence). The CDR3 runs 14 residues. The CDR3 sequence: CASSITGAFEKLFF. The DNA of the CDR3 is TGTGCCAGCAGCATCACAGGCGCCTTTGAAAAACTGTTTTTT.

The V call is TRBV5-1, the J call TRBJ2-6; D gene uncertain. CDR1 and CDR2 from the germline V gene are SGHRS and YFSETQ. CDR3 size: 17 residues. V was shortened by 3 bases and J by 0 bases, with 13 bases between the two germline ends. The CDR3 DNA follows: TGCGCCAGCAGCTCCCGACAATTTCTCTCTGGGGCCAACGTCCTGACTTTC. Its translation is CASSSRQFLSGANVLTF.

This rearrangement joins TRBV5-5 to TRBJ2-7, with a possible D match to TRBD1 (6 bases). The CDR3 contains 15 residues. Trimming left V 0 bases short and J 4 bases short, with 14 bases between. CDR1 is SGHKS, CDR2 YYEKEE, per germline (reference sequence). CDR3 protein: CASSLVPGEAYEQYF. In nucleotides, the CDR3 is TGTGCCAGCAGCTTGGTCCCAGGGGAAGCGTACGAGCAGTACTTC.

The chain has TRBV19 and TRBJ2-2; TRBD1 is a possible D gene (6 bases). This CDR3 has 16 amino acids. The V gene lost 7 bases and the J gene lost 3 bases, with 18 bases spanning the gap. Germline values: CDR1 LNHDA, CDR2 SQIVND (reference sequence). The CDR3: CASTPADSLDTGELFF. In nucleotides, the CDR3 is TGTGCCAGTACCCCCGCGGACAGTCTGGACACCGGGGAGCTGTTTTTT.

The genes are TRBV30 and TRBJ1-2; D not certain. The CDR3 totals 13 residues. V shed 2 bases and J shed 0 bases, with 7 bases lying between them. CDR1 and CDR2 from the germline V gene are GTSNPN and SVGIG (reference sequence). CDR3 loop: CAWSSRTNYGYTF. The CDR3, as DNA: TGTGCCTGGAGTTCGCGGACTAACTATGGCTACACCTTC. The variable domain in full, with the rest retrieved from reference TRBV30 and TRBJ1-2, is SQTIHQWPATLVQPVGSPLSLECTVEGTSNPNLYWYRQAAGRGLQLLFYSVGIGQISSEVPQNLSASRPQDRQFILSSKKLLLSDSGFYLCAWSSRTNYGYTFGSGTRLTVV.

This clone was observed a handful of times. The CDR3 coding sequence is TGTGCCAGTAGTCTCCCCGGAGGACGGTTTTCCTCTGGGGCCAACGTCCTGACTTTC. Translated: CASSLPGGRFSSGANVLTF. The chain links TRBV19 to TRBJ2-6, with TRBD2 as a possible D gene (5 bases). The V and J ends lost 5 bases and 0 bases respectively, with 20 bases between them. The CDR3 contains 19 residues. Germline CDR1 LNHDA, CDR2 SQIVND (reference sequence). Full variable domain (missing parts from reference TRBV19 and TRBJ2-6): DGGITQSPKYLFRKEGQNVTLSCEQNLNHDAMYWYRQDPGQGLRLIYYSQIVNDFQKGDIAEGYSVSREKKESFPLTVTSAQKNPTAFYLCASSLPGGRFSSGANVLTFGAGSRLTVL.

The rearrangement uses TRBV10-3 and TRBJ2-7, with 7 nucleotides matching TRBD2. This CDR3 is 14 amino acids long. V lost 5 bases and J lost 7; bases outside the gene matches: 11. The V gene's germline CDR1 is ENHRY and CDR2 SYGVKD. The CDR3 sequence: CAISTAGSAGEQYF. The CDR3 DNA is TGTGCCATCAGTACCGCAGGGTCAGCGGGGGAGCAGTACTTC.

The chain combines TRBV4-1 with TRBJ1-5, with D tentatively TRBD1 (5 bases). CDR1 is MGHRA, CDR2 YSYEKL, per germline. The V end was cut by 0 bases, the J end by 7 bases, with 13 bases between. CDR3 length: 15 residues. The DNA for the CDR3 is TGCGCCAGCAGCCAAGATGGGGCAGGGTGGCAGCCCCAGCATTTT. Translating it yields CASSQDGAGWQPQHF.

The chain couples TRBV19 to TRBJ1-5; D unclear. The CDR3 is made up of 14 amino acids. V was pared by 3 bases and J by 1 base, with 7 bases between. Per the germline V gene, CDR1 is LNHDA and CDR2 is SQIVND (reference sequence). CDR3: CASSIGPSNQPQHF. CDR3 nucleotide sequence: TGTGCCAGTAGTATTGGCCCCAGCAATCAGCCCCAGCATTTT.

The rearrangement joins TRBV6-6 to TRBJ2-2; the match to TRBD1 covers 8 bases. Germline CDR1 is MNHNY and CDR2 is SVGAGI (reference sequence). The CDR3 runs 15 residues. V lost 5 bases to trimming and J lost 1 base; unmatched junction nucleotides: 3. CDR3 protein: CASSTTGVNTGELFF. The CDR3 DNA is TGTGCCAGCAGTACGACAGGGGTGAACACCGGGGAGCTGTTTTTT.

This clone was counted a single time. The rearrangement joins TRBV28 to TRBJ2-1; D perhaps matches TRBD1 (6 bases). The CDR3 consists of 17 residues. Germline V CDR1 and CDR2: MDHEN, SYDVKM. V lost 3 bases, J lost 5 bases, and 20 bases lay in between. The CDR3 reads CASSLYDRRLLNNEQFF. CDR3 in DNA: TGTGCCAGCAGTTTGTATGACAGGAGGCTTTTAAACAATGAGCAGTTCTTC.

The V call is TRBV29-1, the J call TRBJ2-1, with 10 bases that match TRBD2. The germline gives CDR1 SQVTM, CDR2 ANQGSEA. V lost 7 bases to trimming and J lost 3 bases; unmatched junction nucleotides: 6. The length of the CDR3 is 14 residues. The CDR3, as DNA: TGCAGCGCAGCGGGGGGGCCTTTCTACAATGAGCAGTTCTTC. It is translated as CSAAGGPFYNEQFF.

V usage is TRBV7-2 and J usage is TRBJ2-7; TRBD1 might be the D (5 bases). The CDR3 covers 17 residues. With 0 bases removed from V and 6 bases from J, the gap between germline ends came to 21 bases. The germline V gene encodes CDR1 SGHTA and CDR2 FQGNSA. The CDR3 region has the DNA TGTGCCAGCAGCTTAGCATCCCCAGGGATCGGATCGCGCGAGCAGTACTTC. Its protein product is CASSLASPGIGSREQYF.

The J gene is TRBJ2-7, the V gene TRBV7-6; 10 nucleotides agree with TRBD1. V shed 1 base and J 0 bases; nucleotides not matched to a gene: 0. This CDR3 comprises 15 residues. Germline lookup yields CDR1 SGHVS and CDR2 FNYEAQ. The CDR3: CASSLGTGGSYEQYF. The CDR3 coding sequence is TGTGCCAGCAGCTTAGGGACAGGGGGCTCCTACGAGCAGTACTTC.

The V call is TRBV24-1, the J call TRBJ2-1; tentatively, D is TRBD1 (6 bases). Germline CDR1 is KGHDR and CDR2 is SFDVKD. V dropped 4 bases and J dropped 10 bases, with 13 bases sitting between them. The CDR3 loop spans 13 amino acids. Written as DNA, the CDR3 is TGTGCCACCAGTGACCCCCCCAGGGGAGAGCAGTTCTTC. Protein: CATSDPPRGEQFF.

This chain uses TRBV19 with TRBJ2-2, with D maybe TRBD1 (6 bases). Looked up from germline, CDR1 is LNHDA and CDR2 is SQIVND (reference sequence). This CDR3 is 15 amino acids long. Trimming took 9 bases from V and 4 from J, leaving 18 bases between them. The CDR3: CASTRTATSTGELFF. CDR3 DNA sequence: TGTGCCAGCACCAGGACAGCCACGAGCACCGGGGAGCTGTTTTTT.

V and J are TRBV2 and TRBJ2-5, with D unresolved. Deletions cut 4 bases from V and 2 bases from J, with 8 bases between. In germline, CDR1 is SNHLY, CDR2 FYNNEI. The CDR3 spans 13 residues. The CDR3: CASSGSGQETQYF. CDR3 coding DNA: TGTGCCAGCAGTGGTTCAGGACAAGAGACCCAGTACTTC.